A single sample is the source of the 5 T cell receptor beta chains below, sequenced in a study of post-analysis software for immune sequencing data (dated by TCRdb to the mid-2010s). Beyond this particular receptor, the publication reports: A handful of TRBV segments, including TRBV5-6, TRBV5-1 and TRBV20-1, were significantly more frequent in patients than controls.

Library preparation was by PCR. TCRdb shows the sequencer as Illumina HiSeq 2500. To reduce PCR and sequencing biases, unique molecular identifiers were incorporated into the TCR beta cDNA libraries. In-frame beta chains were kept once TCRdb had trimmed the public reads at Q25 with fastp and called clones with MiXCR. Identical CDR3 proteins give one entry, which carries the most common genes and DNA. The sample yields about half a million distinct CDR3 sequences; approximately 46% were counted once. The ten largest clones represent roughly 12% of the sample. No antigen is known for these receptors. Sequencing was performed on blood. The receptors stem from a girl aged 10-17 years with multiple sclerosis.

This clonotype was seen just once. The gene calls are TRBV15 and TRBJ2-4, with D hard to call. The CDR3 is 13 amino acids. Germline lookup yields CDR1 LNHNV and CDR2 YYDKDF (reference sequence). V was trimmed by 5 bases and J by 8 bases, leaving 13 bases between them. The CDR3 DNA is TGTGCCACCAGCCTTGTAAGAGAGGACATTCAGTACTTC. Its translation is CATSLVREDIQYF.

The genes are TRBV7-9 and TRBJ1-2; TRBD1 is a possible D gene (6 bases). Germline CDR1 and CDR2: SEHNR and FQNEAQ (reference sequence). V dropped 6 bases and J dropped 0 bases, with 17 bases sitting between them. There are 16 residues in the CDR3. The CDR3 DNA reads TGTGCCAGCAGAGCCTCCGGGACAACAGCTAACTATGGCTACACCTTC. It specifies CASRASGTTANYGYTF.

This clonotype turned up a few times. Here the CDR3 reads CASRRNGGPNTGELFF. The CDR3 coding sequence is TGTGCCAGCAGACGTAATGGGGGCCCGAACACCGGGGAGCTGTTTTTT. This sequence joins TRBV4-2 and TRBJ2-2, with D perhaps TRBD1 (6 bases). CDR1 is LGHNA, CDR2 YNFKEQ, per germline. CDR3 length equals 16 residues. Between the trimmed V and J ends, which lost 6 bases and 0 bases, there was a span of 14 bases.

The genes are TRBV7-2 and TRBJ2-7; perhaps TRBD1 as D (6 bases). CDR1 SGHTA and CDR2 FQGNSA come from the germline V gene. V was clipped by 5 bases and J by 1 base, with 12 bases between them. The length of the CDR3 is 14 residues. The CDR3 nucleotides are TGTGCCAGCAGCACCCGGACAGTTTCCTACGAGCAGTACTTC. This codes for CASSTRTVSYEQYF.

This clonotype was seen only a few times. The genes are TRBV20-1 and TRBJ1-4, with D tentatively TRBD1 (5 bases). CDR1 DFQATT and CDR2 SNEGSKA come from the germline V gene (reference sequence). The CDR3 consists of 15 residues. Trimming shortened V by 1 base and J by 5 bases, and 14 bases separated the two germline ends. CDR3 amino acids: CSARGEFRANEKLFF. CDR3 sequence (DNA): TGCAGTGCTAGAGGAGAATTCAGGGCGAATGAAAAACTGTTTTTT.